The 25 T cell receptor beta chains below come from one sample, sequenced in a study of blood T cells in healthy people across ages. Primers used in a second PCR of about 6 to 11 cycles were a sample-barcoded 5' primer and a J-beta primer mix. MiXCR, run by TCRdb on the 5' RACE reads, gives a single entry per CDR3 protein. The sample yields almost 800,000 distinct CDR3 sequences, 58% seen once. Input material: blood. These receptors were obtained from a man between 25 and 39 years old in good health.

A few counts support this clonotype. As DNA, the CDR3 is TGTGCCAGCAGCTTGCAGCGGGGATTGGCAGATACGCAGTATTTT. Protein product: CASSLQRGLADTQYF. The chain links TRBV7-2 to TRBJ2-3; 7 nucleotides line up with TRBD2. The CDR3 contains 15 residues. Germline V gives CDR1 SGHTA, CDR2 FQGNSA. The ends lost 3 bases at V and 4 bases at J; junction bases unmatched: 7.

This chain uses TRBV7-2 with TRBJ2-3, with D uncertain. The CDR3 covers 13 residues. With 1 base removed from V and 2 bases from J, the gap between germline ends came to 4 bases. The V gene's germline CDR1 is SGHTA and CDR2 FQGNSA. The CDR3 DNA reads as TGTGCCAGCAGCTTAGTCTTCACAGATACGCAGTATTTT. The encoded protein is CASSLVFTDTQYF.

The rearrangement links TRBV6-5 to TRBJ2-1; TRBD2 aligns across 10 bases. V gave up 5 bases and J gave up 4 bases; unmatched junction bases: 8. Germline V gene sequence: CDR1 MNHEY, CDR2 SVGAGI. CDR3 size: 16 residues. The CDR3 sequence: CASSTSGTGSYNEQFF. The CDR3 nucleotides are TGTGCCAGCAGTACTAGCGGGACTGGTTCATACAATGAGCAGTTCTTC.

This clonotype was recorded only once. In DNA, the CDR3 is TGTGCCAGCAGCTCAAATCGGGCCCCATACAATGAGCAGTTCTTC. Amino acids: CASSSNRAPYNEQFF. The chain has TRBV11-3 and TRBJ2-1; D ambiguous. From germline, CDR1 is SGHNT and CDR2 YENEEA. CDR3 size: 15 residues. V lost 4 bases and J 4 bases, leaving 14 bases between the germline ends. Full variable domain (remainder filled in from reference TRBV11-3 and TRBJ2-1): EAGVVQSPRYKIIEKKQPVAFWCNPISGHNTLYWYLQNLGQGPELLIRYENEEAVDDSQLPKDRFSAERLKGVDSTLKIQPAELGDSAVYLCASSSNRAPYNEQFFGPGTRLTVL.

The chain employs TRBV6-6 and TRBJ2-1; 9 positions agree with TRBD1. Germline V gene lookup returns CDR1 MNHNY and CDR2 SVGAGI (reference sequence). The CDR3 has 12 amino acids. The J segment lost 12 bases and the V segment lost 5 bases, leaving 5 bases of the junction unmatched. The CDR3 DNA reads TGTGCCAGCAGTCCAGGACAGGGGAGGCAGTTCTTC. Translation gives CASSPGQGRQFF.

Comments on this clonotype: At one of its ends the junction is not consistent with the germline gene, which may arise from a read error. V usage is TRBV5-6 and J usage is TRBJ1-2, with 8 bases matching TRBD1. The CDR3 length is 17 residues. Germline CDR1 is SGHDT and CDR2 is YYEEEE. The chain's CDR3 is CASSSPLLGTGGYGCTF. The CDR3 nucleotides are TGTGCCAGCAGCTCTCCCCTACTCGGGACAGGAGGCTATGGCTGCACCTTC.

This chain joins TRBV12-3 or TRBV12-4 and TRBJ2-3; 11 bases map to TRBD1. V lost 6 bases and J lost 5; bases outside the gene matches: 7. There are 15 residues in the CDR3. CDR3 nucleotide sequence: TGTGCCAGCAGCCGAGGACAGGGGGCCGGAGATACGCAGTATTTT. Translated, it gives CASSRGQGAGDTQYF.

The chain joins TRBV27 to TRBJ2-1; TRBD2 matches 8 bases. CDR3 size: 14 residues. Germline CDR1 reads MNHEY; CDR2 reads SMNVEV (reference sequence). Losses at the gene ends were 10 bases for V and 10 bases for J; bases not matched to a gene: 15. The CDR3 spells CATKFWRGDGEQFF. The CDR3 bases are TGTGCCACCAAGTTTTGGCGGGGGGATGGAGAGCAGTTCTTC.

This CDR3 is CASSSTRAWPSSPLHF. CDR3 coding DNA: TGTGCCAGCAGTTCCACCCGGGCCTGGCCTAGCTCACCCCTCCACTTT. V is TRBV28 and J is TRBJ1-6; no definite D call. Trimming removed 4 bases from V and 10 bases from J, with 20 bases in between. Germline V lookup: CDR1 MDHEN, CDR2 SYDVKM. The CDR3 covers 16 residues. Together with reference TRBV28 and TRBJ1-6, the CDR3 gives the full variable domain: DVKVTQSSRYLVKRTGEKVFLECVQDMDHENMFWYRQDPGLGLRLIYFSYDVKMKEKGDIPEGYSVSREKKERFSLILESASTNQTSMYLCASSSTRAWPSSPLHFGNGTRLTVT.

The chain uses TRBV2 and TRBJ2-3, with 8 positions matching TRBD1. Trimming at V came to 10 bases and at J to 2 bases, leaving 11 bases not matched to a gene. CDR3 length: 15 residues. Looked up from germline, CDR1 is SNHLY and CDR2 is FYNNEI. In DNA, the CDR3 is TGTGCCACAGACAGGGGACACTATTCCACAGATACGCAGTATTTT. Its protein product is CATDRGHYSTDTQYF.

The V call is TRBV20-1, the J call TRBJ2-5; 7 nucleotides align to TRBD1. The CDR3 is 13 amino acids. Germline values: CDR1 DFQATT, CDR2 SNEGSKA (reference sequence). The trim removed 6 bases at V and 0 bases at J, leaving 4 bases unmatched. The DNA of the CDR3 is TGCAGTGCCACAAGGGGGCACCAAGAGACCCAGTACTTC. This codes for CSATRGHQETQYF.

This chain connects TRBV13 to TRBJ2-1; D possibly corresponds to TRBD1 (6 bases). The V end was cut by 0 bases, the J end by 10 bases, with 25 bases between. CDR3 length: 18 amino acids. Per germline, CDR1 PRHDT and CDR2 FYEKMQ (reference sequence). CDR3 loop: CASSLGGGSPPFAYEQFF. In DNA form, the CDR3 reads TGTGCCAGCAGCTTAGGAGGGGGTTCCCCGCCCTTCGCCTACGAGCAGTTCTTC.

The chain couples TRBV4-3 to TRBJ2-5; D remains ambiguous. With 7 bases removed from V and 5 bases from J, the gap between germline ends came to 14 bases. This CDR3 region has 13 residues. From germline, CDR1 is LGHNA and CDR2 YSLEER. CDR3 amino acids: CASTGLQGETQYF. CDR3 sequence (DNA): TGCGCCAGCACAGGCCTACAAGGGGAGACCCAGTACTTC.

The chain joins TRBV12-3 or TRBV12-4 to TRBJ1-5; no reliable D call. The CDR3 runs to 12 residues. Deletions cut 7 bases from V and 7 bases from J, with 11 bases between. The CDR3 sequence is CASTVDEQPQHF. CDR3 nucleotides: TGTGCCAGCACCGTAGACGAACAGCCCCAGCATTTT.

This clonotype has a handful of counts. This sequence joins TRBV7-6 and TRBJ1-5; no clear D. CDR3 length equals 13 residues. Trimming pared 5 bases from V and 5 bases from J, leaving 10 bases between. Germline lookup yields CDR1 SGHVS and CDR2 FNYEAQ. The chain's CDR3 is CASSVWMDQPQHF. The CDR3 DNA follows: TGTGCCAGCAGCGTATGGATGGATCAGCCCCAGCATTTT.

This clonotype turned up a few times. In DNA form, the CDR3 reads TGTGCCAGCGGTGGGGGGGTGCGCGAGCAGTACTTC. This translates into CASGGGVREQYF. V and J are TRBV12-3 or TRBV12-4 and TRBJ2-7; 7 bases agree with TRBD2. Losses at the gene ends were 8 bases for V and 6 bases for J; bases not matched to a gene: 7. CDR3 length: 12 residues.

The V call is TRBV28, the J call TRBJ2-6, with D tentatively TRBD1 (5 bases). The germline gives CDR1 MDHEN, CDR2 SYDVKM. V dropped 6 bases and J dropped 3 bases, with 12 bases sitting between them. CDR3 length: 15 residues. The CDR3 sequence: CASRIGAGGANVLTF. The CDR3 nucleotides read TGTGCCAGCAGAATAGGGGCTGGTGGGGCCAACGTCCTGACTTTC.

V is TRBV27 and J is TRBJ2-5; D tentatively fits TRBD1 or TRBD2 (5 bases each). V gave up 5 bases and J gave up 5 bases, with 12 bases separating them. Germline CDR1 and CDR2: MNHEY and SMNVEV (reference sequence). The CDR3 has 13 amino acids. This CDR3 is CASSPDWGETQYF. The DNA for the CDR3 is TGTGCCAGCAGTCCCGATTGGGGGGAGACCCAGTACTTC.

The chain uses TRBV7-9 and TRBJ2-4; D is uncertain. Trimming left V 1 base short and J 13 bases short, with 14 bases between. This CDR3 is 13 amino acids long. Germline V gene lookup returns CDR1 SEHNR and CDR2 FQNEAQ (reference sequence). The CDR3 loop reads CASSLDAKNEQYF. The CDR3 DNA is TGTGCCAGCAGCTTAGATGCTAAAAATGAGCAGTACTTC. Together with reference TRBV7-9 and TRBJ2-4, the CDR3 gives the full variable domain: DTGVSQNPRHKITKRGQNVTFRCDPISEHNRLYWYRQTLGQGPEFLTYFQNEAQLEKSRLLSDRFSAERPKGSFSTLEIQRTEQGDSAMYLCASSLDAKNEQYFGAGTRLSVL.

The chain uses TRBV6-6 and TRBJ2-7; TRBD2 aligns across 13 bases. The J segment lost 7 bases and the V segment lost 4 bases, leaving 13 bases of the junction unmatched. This CDR3 comprises 17 residues. Per germline, CDR1 MNHNY and CDR2 SVGAGI (reference sequence). The CDR3, as DNA: TGTGCCAGCAGTTCGCCTCGGACTAGCGGGAGATACAATGAGCAGTACTTC. Its protein product is CASSSPRTSGRYNEQYF.

The chain is built from TRBV5-1 and TRBJ2-1; 12 bases align to TRBD2. Germline V gene sequence: CDR1 SGHRS, CDR2 YFSETQ. The ends lost 2 bases at V and 10 bases at J; junction bases unmatched: 4. There are 14 residues in the CDR3. This CDR3 is CASSFRTSGDEQFF. The CDR3 DNA reads as TGCGCCAGCAGCTTCAGGACTAGCGGGGACGAGCAGTTCTTC.

The genes are TRBV20-1 and TRBJ2-7, with D uncertain. The closer fit of TRBJ2-5 to the DNA end suggests the J call may be wrong. Germline V gene lookup returns CDR1 DFQATT and CDR2 SNEGSKA (reference sequence). This CDR3 is 10 amino acids long. CDR3 DNA: TGCAGTGCTGCCTTGGGGACCCAGTACTTC. The encoded protein is CSAALGTQYF.

The rearrangement links TRBV7-2 to TRBJ2-1, with D tentatively TRBD2 (5 bases). Germline CDR1 is SGHTA and CDR2 is FQGNSA. With 1 base removed from V and 10 bases from J, the gap between germline ends came to 11 bases. This CDR3 is 13 amino acids long. The DNA for the CDR3 is TGTGCCAGCAGCTTAGTGGGTCGCGGGGAGCAGTTCTTC. This codes for CASSLVGRGEQFF.

This chain links TRBV5-1 with TRBJ2-7; TRBD1 agrees at 10 bases. Germline CDR1 and CDR2: SGHRS and YFSETQ. CDR3 size: 16 residues. With V trimmed by 0 bases and J by 4 bases, 7 bases remained unmatched. The CDR3 region has the DNA TGCGCCAGCAGCTTGGGGGCCGGGACAGGGGTTTACGAGCAGTACTTC. It specifies CASSLGAGTGVYEQYF.

The count of this clonotype is one. The gene calls are TRBV4-1 and TRBJ2-7; D not resolved. This CDR3 comprises 14 residues. V gave up 2 bases and J gave up 3 bases, with 11 bases separating them. Germline V gene lookup returns CDR1 MGHRA and CDR2 YSYEKL. CDR3 amino acids: CASSQREIGYEQYF. The CDR3 nucleotides read TGCGCCAGCAGCCAACGAGAGATAGGCTACGAGCAGTACTTC.